What follows are 9 T cell receptor beta chains derived from one specimen sequenced in a study of PD-1 blockade in classical Hodgkin lymphoma. The time point is: cycle 4 day 1 (C4D1), after 6 weeks of nivolumab. Each of the patients experienced relapse following autologous stem cell transplantation, and their brentuximab vedotin exposure differed. This table comes from immunoSEQ multiplex PCR, and its TCRdb copy is limited to in-frame clones, with some not included. Among about 28,000 clones listed, around 77% were seen once. Source: peripheral blood mononuclear cells (PBMCs), taken before the fourth cycle of nivolumab. These receptor sequences come from a human donor with classical Hodgkin lymphoma.

The sample holds one count of this clone. The V call is TRBV5-1, the J call TRBJ1-2; D ambiguous. The CDR3 extends over 13 amino acids. Per the germline V gene, CDR1 is SGHRS and CDR2 is YFSETQ. The V and J ends lost 0 bases and 1 base respectively, with 4 bases between them. In DNA, the CDR3 is TGCGCCAGCAGCTTGGAGGGTAACTATGGCTACACCTTC. This encodes CASSLEGNYGYTF.

The chain combines TRBV5-4 with TRBJ2-3; D is unresolved. Per the germline V gene, CDR1 is SGHNT and CDR2 is YYREEE (reference sequence). Trimming stripped 4 bases from V and 6 bases from J, with 12 bases between. CDR3 length equals 13 residues. The chain's CDR3 is CASSGDPPDTQYF. The CDR3 nucleotides are TGTGCCAGCAGCGGCGACCCGCCCGATACGCAGTATTTT.

A single count supports this clone. This chain links TRBV19 with TRBJ1-1; D unclear. This CDR3 spans 13 amino acids. Trimming took 3 bases from V and 0 from J, leaving 5 bases between them. Per the germline V gene, CDR1 is LNHDA and CDR2 is SQIVND (reference sequence). CDR3 amino acids: CASSIAVNTEAFF. The CDR3 DNA reads TGTGCCAGTAGTATTGCAGTGAACACTGAAGCTTTCTTT.

The chain is built from TRBV7-9 and TRBJ2-1; 8 nucleotides match TRBD2. The CDR3 totals 14 residues. Germline V CDR1 and CDR2: SEHNR, FQNEAQ (reference sequence). J gave up 8 bases and V 2 bases, and 5 bases lay outside the gene matches. This CDR3 is CASSLTGGPDEQFF. CDR3 nucleotides: TGTGCCAGCAGCTTAACGGGAGGGCCGGATGAGCAGTTCTTC.

This clone was observed a few times. The chain carries TRBV4-2 and TRBJ2-1; possible D gene TRBD2, 6 bases. This CDR3 is 18 amino acids long. Deletions cut 3 bases from V and 2 bases from J, with 20 bases between. Germline V CDR1 and CDR2: LGHNA, YNFKEQ. CDR3 DNA: TGTGCCAGCAGCCAGGCCACTATCGGCGGGAAGACCTACAATGAGCAGTTCTTC. This gives the protein CASSQATIGGKTYNEQFF.

J is TRBJ1-2 and V is TRBV2; a weak D match, TRBD1 (5 bases). The germline gives CDR1 SNHLY, CDR2 FYNNEI. Trimming cost V 8 bases and J 8 bases, with 18 bases left between them. The CDR3 has 13 residues. The DNA of the CDR3 is TGTGCCAGCCGCCCCCCCAGGGAAAACGGCTACACCTTC. This encodes CASRPPRENGYTF.

This clone was picked up a small number of times. J is TRBJ2-2 and V is TRBV5-1; tentatively, D is TRBD2 (5 bases). Trimming removed 0 bases from V and 6 bases from J, with 9 bases in between. CDR3 length: 14 amino acids. CDR1 is SGHRS, CDR2 YFSETQ, per germline. The CDR3 loop is CASSLAVGAGELFF. CDR3 sequence (DNA): TGCGCCAGCAGCTTGGCGGTGGGAGCCGGGGAGCTGTTTTTT.

The V gene is TRBV7-3, the J gene TRBJ2-1; D gene unclear. Germline CDR1 reads SGHTA; CDR2 reads FQGTGA. CDR3 length equals 11 residues. Trimming took 2 bases from V and 8 from J, leaving 4 bases between them. This CDR3 is CASSLGDEQFF. CDR3 coding DNA: TGTGCCAGCAGCTTAGGGGATGAGCAGTTCTTC.

V is TRBV14 and J is TRBJ2-7; D unresolved. V lost 4 bases and J 4 bases, leaving 8 bases between the germline ends. The CDR3 extends over 12 amino acids. The germline gives CDR1 SGHDN, CDR2 FVKESK. CDR3 sequence reads: CASSPGLYEQYF. The CDR3 coding sequence is TGTGCCAGCAGCCCCGGGCTTTACGAGCAGTACTTC.